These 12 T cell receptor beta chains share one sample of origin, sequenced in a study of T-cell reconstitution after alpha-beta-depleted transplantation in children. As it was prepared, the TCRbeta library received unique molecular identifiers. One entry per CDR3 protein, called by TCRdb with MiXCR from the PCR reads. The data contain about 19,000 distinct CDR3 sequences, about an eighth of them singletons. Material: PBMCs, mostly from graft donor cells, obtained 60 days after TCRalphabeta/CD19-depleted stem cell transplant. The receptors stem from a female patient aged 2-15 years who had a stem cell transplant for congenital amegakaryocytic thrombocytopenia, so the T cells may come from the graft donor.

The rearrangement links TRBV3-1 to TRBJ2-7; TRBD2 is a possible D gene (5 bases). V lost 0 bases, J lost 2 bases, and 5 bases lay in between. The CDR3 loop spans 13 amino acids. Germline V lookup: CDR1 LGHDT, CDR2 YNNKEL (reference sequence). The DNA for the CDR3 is TGTGCCAGCAGCCAAGACGGGACCTACGAGCAGTACTTC. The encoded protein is CASSQDGTYEQYF.

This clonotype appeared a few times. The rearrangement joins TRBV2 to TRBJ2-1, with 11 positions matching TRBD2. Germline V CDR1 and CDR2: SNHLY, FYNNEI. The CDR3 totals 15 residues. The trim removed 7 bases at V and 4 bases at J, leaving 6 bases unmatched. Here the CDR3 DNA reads TGTGCCAGCATGAGCGGGACTAGCGGTTACAATGAGCAGTTCTTC. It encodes CASMSGTSGYNEQFF. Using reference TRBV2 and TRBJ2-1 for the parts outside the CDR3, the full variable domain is EPEVTQTPSHQVTQMGQEVILRCVPISNHLYFYWYRQILGQKVEFLVSFYNNEISEKSEIFDDQFSVERPDGSNFTLKIRSTKLEDSAMYFCASMSGTSGYNEQFFGPGTRLTVL.

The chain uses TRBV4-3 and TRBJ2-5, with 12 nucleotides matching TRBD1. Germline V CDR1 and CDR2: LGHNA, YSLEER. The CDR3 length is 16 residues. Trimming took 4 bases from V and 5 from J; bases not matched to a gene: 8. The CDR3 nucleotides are TGCGCCAGCAGCCCTCAGTGGGACAGGGGGCCGGAGACCCAGTACTTC. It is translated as CASSPQWDRGPETQYF.

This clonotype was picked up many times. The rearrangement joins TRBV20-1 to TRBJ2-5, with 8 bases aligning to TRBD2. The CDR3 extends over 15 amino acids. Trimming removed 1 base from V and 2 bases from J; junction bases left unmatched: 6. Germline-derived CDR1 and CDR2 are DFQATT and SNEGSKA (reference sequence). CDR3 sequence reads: CSARAGGGGQETQYF. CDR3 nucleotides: TGCAGTGCTAGAGCGGGAGGGGGAGGTCAAGAGACCCAGTACTTC.

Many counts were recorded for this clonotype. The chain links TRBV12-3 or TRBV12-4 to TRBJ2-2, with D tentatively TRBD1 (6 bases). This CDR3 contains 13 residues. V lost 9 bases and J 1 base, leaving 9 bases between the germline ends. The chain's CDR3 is CASYRENTGELFF. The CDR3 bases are TGTGCCAGTTACAGGGAGAACACCGGGGAGCTGTTTTTT.

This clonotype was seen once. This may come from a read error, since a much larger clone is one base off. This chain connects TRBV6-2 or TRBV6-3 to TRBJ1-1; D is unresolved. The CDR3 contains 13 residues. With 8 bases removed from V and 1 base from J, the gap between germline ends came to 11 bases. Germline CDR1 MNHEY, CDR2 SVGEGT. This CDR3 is CASGGPRNTEAFF. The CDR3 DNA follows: TGTGCCAGCGGAGGACCGCGGAACACTGAAGCTTTCTTT.

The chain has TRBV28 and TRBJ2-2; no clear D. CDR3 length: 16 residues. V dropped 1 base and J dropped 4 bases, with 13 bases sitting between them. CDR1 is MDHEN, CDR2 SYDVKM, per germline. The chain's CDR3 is CASSLSPDILTGELFF. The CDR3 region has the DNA TGTGCCAGCAGTTTATCCCCTGACATCCTCACCGGGGAGCTGTTTTTT. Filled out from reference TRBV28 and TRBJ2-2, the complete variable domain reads DVKVTQSSRYLVKRTGEKVFLECVQDMDHENMFWYRQDPGLGLRLIYFSYDVKMKEKGDIPEGYSVSREKKERFSLILESASTNQTSMYLCASSLSPDILTGELFFGEGSRLTVL.

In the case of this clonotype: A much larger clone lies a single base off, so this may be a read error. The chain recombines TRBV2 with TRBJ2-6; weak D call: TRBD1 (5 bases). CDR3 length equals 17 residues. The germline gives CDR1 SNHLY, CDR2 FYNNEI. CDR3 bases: TGTGCCAGCAGTGATGCCAGGCGAACCTCTGGGGCCAGCGTCCTGACTTTC. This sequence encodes CASSDARRTSGASVLTF.

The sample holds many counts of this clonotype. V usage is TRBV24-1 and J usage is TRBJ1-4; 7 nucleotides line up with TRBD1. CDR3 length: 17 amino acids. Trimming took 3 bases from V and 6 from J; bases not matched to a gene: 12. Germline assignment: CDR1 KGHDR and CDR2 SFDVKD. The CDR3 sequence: CATSDPRPGTDYEKLFF. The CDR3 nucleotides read TGTGCCACCAGTGATCCACGTCCCGGGACAGACTATGAAAAACTGTTTTTT.

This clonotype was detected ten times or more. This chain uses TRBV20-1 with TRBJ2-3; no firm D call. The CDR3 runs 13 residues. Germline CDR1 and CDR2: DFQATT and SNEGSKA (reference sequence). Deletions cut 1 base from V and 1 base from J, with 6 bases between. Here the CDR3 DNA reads TGCAGTGCTAGAGTGTCACGCACAGATACGCAGTATTTT. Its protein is CSARVSRTDTQYF.

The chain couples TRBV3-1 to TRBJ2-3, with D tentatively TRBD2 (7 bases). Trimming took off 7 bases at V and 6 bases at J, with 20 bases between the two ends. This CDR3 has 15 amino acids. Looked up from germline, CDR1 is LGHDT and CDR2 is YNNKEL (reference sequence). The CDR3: CASTPGGEGTDTQYF. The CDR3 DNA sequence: TGTGCCAGCACCCCGGGGGGCGAGGGAACGGATACGCAGTATTTT.

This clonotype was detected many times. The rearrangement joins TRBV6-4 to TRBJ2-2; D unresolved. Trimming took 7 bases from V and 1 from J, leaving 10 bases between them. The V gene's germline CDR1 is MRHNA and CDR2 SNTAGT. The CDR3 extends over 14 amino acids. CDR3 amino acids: CASKTTRNTGELFF. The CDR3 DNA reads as TGTGCCAGCAAAACGACAAGGAACACCGGGGAGCTGTTTTTT.